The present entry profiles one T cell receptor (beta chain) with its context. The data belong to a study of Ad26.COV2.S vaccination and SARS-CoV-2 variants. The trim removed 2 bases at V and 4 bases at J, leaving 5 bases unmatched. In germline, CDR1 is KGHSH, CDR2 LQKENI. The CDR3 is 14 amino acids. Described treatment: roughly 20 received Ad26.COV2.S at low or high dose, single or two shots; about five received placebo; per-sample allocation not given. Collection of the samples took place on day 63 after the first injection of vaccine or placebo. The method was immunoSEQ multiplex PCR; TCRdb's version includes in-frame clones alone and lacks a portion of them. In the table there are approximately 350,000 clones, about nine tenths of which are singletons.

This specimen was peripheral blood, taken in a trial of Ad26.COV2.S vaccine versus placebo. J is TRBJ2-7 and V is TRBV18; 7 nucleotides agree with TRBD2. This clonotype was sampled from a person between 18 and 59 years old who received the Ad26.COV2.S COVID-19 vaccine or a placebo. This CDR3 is CASSPGLENYEQYF. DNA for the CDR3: TGTGCCAGCTCACCAGGACTAGAAAATTACGAGCAGTACTTC.